This T cell receptor (beta chain) came from a study of T-cell reconstitution after alpha-beta-depleted transplantation in children. Unique molecular identifiers were built into the TCRbeta library. TCRdb called the PCR reads again in MiXCR, with one record for every CDR3 protein. The table lists 300,000 or so distinct CDR3 sequences, approximately 23% of them singletons. With 7 bases removed from V and 2 bases from J, the gap between germline ends came to 11 bases. In germline, CDR1 is SQVTM, CDR2 ANQGSEA. CDR3 length: 13 residues. V usage is TRBV29-1 and J usage is TRBJ2-2, with D perhaps matching TRBD1 (5 bases). Specimen: PBMCs, mostly from graft donor cells, collected 180 days after TCRalphabeta/CD19-depleted stem cell transplant. The TCR was taken from a male patient under 18 who had a stem cell transplant for acute lymphoblastic leukemia, so the T cells may come from the graft donor. CDR3 amino acids: CSAGQGNTGELFF. For the CDR3, the DNA is TGCAGCGCCGGCCAGGGAAACACCGGGGAGCTGTTTTTT.